This TCR beta chain was recovered during a study of blood T cell repertoires in COVID-19. Study-level background: Samples taken during acute and convalescent COVID-19 were collected in the United States, Italy and Spain.

Clones were read by immunoSEQ multiplex PCR, and TCRdb kept only the in-frame ones, dropping some. The sample holds more than 95,000 clones, 81% seen once. Seattle cases were enrolled at active infection and followed longitudinally. This CDR3 region has 13 residues. V was cut by 5 bases and J by 4 bases, with 14 bases left in between. Germline V lookup: CDR1 SQVTM, CDR2 ANQGSEA. Sample: peripheral blood. The chain joins TRBV29-1 to TRBJ1-2; D is possibly TRBD1 (5 bases). The sequence was collected from a man aged 25 to 40 with COVID-19, enrolled during active disease. The CDR3 region is CSVSSVGLYGYTF. DNA for the CDR3: TGCAGCGTTTCCAGTGTGGGACTCTATGGCTACACCTTC.